This TCR beta chain was recorded in a study of beta chain features in type 1 diabetes. General study findings and limits: The naive, central memory and Treg TCRB repertoires looked more alike in patients than they did in healthy donors. Junctions at VDJ sites from type 1 diabetes patients had fewer insertions and more deletions.

The CDR3 consists of 16 residues. The germline V gene encodes CDR1 GTSNPN and CDR2 SVGIG (reference sequence). TCRB transcripts that were expressed got sequenced, as all of the isolated RNA had been reverse transcribed. Profiled with immunoSEQ multiplex PCR; TCRdb holds only in-frame clones, not every one. The sample has about 410,000 clones; 11% to 15% are singletons. This clone has a handful of counts. Its target is unknown. One end of the junction is discordant with germline, which a read error may explain. This chain uses TRBV30 with TRBJ1-1, with D perhaps TRBD1 (5 bases). The sample taken for sequencing was naive CD4+ T cells from blood. The TCR comes from a man under 40 in good health. CDR3 nucleotides: TGTGCCTGGAGTGTACGGAGGGTAGGGGTGAAAACTGAAGCTTTCTTT. It encodes CAWSVRRVGVKTEAFF.